The T cell receptor beta chain under discussion was sequenced for a study of blood T cell repertoires in COVID-19. In the source study's methods: Reference gene primer amplification gave nucleated cell count estimates. Data came from immunoSEQ multiplex PCR; TCRdb stores just in-frame clones and leaves some out. Clone size and the V and J calls come from that table; the DNA yielded D and trimming. The sample includes a few hundred thousand clones, more than 90% of them seen just once. V shed 8 bases, J shed 4 bases, and the junction held 9 bases outside the gene matches. CDR1 and CDR2 (germline): KGHDR, SFDVKD. The CDR3 totals 15 residues.

The clonotype comes from a person aged 18 to 35 with COVID-19, enrolled during active disease. The V gene is TRBV24-1, the J gene TRBJ1-5, with 8 positions matching TRBD1. Sequenced input: peripheral blood. The CDR3 sequence is CATNPRGQKNQPQHF. The CDR3 coding sequence is TGTGCCACCAACCCCAGGGGGCAAAAGAATCAGCCCCAGCATTTT.